The present T cell receptor beta chain was sequenced within a study of blood T cell repertoires in COVID-19. Looking at the study overall: COVID-19 samples from acute and convalescent phases originated in the United States, Italy and Spain. The cDNA or gDNA used as material had been derived from T cells, B-cell-depleted T cells, or PBMCs.

TCRdb keeps only in-frame clones here, not all; method: immunoSEQ multiplex PCR. The sample lists about 130,000 clones; 85% were seen once. A single count supports this clone. V was shortened by 3 bases and J by 7 bases, with 13 bases between the two germline ends. The CDR3 loop spans 14 amino acids. Germline V gene sequence: CDR1 SGDLS, CDR2 YYNGEE. The receptor's source is a woman older than 75 with acute or convalescent COVID-19. The V gene is TRBV9, the J gene TRBJ2-2; D not resolved. Sequencing input: peripheral blood. This CDR3 reads CASSGPVRNGELFF. The CDR3 DNA is TGTGCCAGCAGCGGCCCGGTCCGTAACGGGGAGCTGTTTTTT.